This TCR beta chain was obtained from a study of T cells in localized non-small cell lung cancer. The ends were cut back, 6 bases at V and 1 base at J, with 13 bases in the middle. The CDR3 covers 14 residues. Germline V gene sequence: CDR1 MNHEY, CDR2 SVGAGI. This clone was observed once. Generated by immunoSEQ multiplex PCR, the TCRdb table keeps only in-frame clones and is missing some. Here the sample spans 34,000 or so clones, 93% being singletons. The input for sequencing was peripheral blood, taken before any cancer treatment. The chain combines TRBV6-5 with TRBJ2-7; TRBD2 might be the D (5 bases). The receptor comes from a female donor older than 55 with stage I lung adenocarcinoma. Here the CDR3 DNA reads TGTGCCAGCAGAATGGACGGGAAATCCTACGAGCAGTACTTC. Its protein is CASRMDGKSYEQYF.